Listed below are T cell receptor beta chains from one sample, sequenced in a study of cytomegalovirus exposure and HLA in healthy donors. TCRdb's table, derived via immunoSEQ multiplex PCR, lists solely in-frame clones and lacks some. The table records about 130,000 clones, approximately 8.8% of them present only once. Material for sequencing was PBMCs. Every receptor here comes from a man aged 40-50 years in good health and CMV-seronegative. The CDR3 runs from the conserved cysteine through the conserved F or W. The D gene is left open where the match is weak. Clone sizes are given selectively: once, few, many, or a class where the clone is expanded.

DNA: TGTGCCAGCAGTCTCTCGACAGGGGGTGGCGAGCAGTACTTC
CDR3: CASSLSTGGGEQYF
V: TRBV13
size: few
J: TRBJ2-7
D: TRBD1

DNA: TGTGCCAGCTCCCCCGGACTAGAGGGGTTCTCCGAGCAGTACTTC
CDR3: CASSPGLEGFSEQYF
V: TRBV2
size: .
J: TRBJ2-7
D: TRBD2

DNA: TGTGCCTGGACCTTAGGACAGGAGGAGTCACCCCTCCACTTT
CDR3: CAWTLGQEESPLHF
V: TRBV30
size: .
J: TRBJ1-6
D: TRBD1

DNA: TGTGCCAGCAGCTATAGAACGAACACTGAAGCTTTCTTT
CDR3: CASSYRTNTEAFF
V: TRBV5-8
size: .
J: TRBJ1-1
D: .

DNA: TGTGCCAGCAGTGCCTACAGGGCGAACACTGAAGCTTTCTTT
CDR3: CASSAYRANTEAFF
V: TRBV6-1
size: .
J: TRBJ1-1
D: .

DNA: TGCGCCAGCAGCCAGGCGACAGGCTGGGGGTATGGCTACACCTTC
CDR3: CASSQATGWGYGYTF
V: TRBV4-3
size: .
J: TRBJ1-2
D: .

DNA: TGTGCCAGCAGCTTGGTCCCGGGACAGATCTCCTACGAGCAGTACTTC
CDR3: CASSLVPGQISYEQYF
V: TRBV7-9
size: .
J: TRBJ2-7
D: TRBD1

DNA: TGTGCCAGCAGTGGGGGGACAGGGAGGGCAGATACGCAGTATTTT
CDR3: CASSGGTGRADTQYF
V: TRBV28
size: few
J: TRBJ2-3
D: TRBD1

DNA: TGTGCCAGCAGCCTAGGACTAGCGGGGAACGGGGAGCTGTTTTTT
CDR3: CASSLGLAGNGELFF
V: TRBV6-1
size: few
J: TRBJ2-2
D: TRBD2

DNA: TGTGCCAGTAGTATAAAGGGGGTCGGGGAGCTGTTTTTT
CDR3: CASSIKGVGELFF
V: TRBV19
size: .
J: TRBJ2-2
D: .